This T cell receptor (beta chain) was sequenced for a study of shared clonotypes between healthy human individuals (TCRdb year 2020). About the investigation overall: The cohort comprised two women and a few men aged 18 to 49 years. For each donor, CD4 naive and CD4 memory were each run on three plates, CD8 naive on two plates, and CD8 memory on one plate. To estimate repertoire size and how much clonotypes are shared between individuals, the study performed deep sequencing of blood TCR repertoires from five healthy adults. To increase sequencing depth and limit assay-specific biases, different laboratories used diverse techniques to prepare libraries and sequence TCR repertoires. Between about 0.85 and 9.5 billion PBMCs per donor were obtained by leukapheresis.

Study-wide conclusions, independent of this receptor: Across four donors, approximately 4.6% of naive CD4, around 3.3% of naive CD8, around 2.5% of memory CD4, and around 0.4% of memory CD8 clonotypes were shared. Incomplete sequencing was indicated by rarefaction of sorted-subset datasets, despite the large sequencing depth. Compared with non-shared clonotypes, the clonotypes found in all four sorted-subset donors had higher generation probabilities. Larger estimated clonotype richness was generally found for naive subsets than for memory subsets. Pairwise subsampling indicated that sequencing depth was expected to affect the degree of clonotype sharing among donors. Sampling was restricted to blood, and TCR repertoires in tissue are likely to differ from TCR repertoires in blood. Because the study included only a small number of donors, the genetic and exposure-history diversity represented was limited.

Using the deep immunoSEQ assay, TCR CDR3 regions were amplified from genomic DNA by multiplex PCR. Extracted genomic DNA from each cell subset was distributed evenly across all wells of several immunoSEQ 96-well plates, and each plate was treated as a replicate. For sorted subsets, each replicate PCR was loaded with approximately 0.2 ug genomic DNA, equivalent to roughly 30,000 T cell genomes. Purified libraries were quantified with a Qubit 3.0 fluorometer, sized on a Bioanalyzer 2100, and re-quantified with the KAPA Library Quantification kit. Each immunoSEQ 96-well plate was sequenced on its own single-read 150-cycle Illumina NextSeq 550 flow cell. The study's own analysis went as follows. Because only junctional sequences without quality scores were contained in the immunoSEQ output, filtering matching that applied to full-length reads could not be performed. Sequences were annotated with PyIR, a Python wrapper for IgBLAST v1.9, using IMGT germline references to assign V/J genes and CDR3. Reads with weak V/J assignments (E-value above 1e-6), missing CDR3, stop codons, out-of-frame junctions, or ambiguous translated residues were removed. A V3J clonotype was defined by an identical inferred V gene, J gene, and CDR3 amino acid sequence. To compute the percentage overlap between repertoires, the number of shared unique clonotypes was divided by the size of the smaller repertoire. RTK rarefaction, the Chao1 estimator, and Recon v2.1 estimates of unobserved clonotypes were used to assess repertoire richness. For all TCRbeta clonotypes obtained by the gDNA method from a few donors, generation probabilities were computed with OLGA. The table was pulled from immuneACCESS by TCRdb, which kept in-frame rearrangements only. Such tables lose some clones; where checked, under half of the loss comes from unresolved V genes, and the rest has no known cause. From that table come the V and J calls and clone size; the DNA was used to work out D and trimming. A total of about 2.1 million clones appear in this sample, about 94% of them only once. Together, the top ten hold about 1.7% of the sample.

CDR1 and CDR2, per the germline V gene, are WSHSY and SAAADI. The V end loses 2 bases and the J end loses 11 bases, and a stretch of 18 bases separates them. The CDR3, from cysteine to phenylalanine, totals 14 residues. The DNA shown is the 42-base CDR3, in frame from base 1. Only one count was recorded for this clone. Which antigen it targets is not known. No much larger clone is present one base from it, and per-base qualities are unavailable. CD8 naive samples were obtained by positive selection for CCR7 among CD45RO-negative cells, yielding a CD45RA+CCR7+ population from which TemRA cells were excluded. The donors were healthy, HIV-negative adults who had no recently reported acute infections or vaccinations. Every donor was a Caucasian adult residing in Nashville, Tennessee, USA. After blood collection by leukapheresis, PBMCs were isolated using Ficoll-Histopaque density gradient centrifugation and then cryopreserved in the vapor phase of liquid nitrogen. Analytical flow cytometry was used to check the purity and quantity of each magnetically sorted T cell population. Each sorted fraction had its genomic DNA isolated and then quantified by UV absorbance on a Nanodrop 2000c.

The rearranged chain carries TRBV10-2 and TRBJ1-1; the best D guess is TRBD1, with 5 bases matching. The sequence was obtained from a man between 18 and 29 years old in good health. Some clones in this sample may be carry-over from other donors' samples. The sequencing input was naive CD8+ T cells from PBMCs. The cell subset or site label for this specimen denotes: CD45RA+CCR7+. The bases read TGCGCCAGCAGTGAGACACACACCAGGGCTGGGGCTTTCTTT. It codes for CASSETHTRAGAFF.